The rows below give T cell receptor beta chains drawn from one sample of a study of OX40 agonist ivuxolimab in advanced cancers. Produced via immunoSEQ multiplex PCR; TCRdb's table is partial and in-frame only. The sample has approximately 64,000 clones; about 88% are singletons. The source was CD4+ or CD8+ T cells sorted from blood, collected in a trial of the OX40 agonist ivuxolimab. The source is an adult with an advanced solid tumor such as melanoma, head and neck, liver or kidney cancer. Each CDR3 is given with its conserved first and last residue. Fields, in order: J gene, V gene, D gene, clone size, CDR3 protein, CDR3 DNA. The D gene is left open where the match is weak. Clone size, where shown, is once, few, many, or a class for clones that have expanded.

j_gene: TRBJ2-1; v_gene: TRBV2; d_gene: TRBD2; abundance: NA; CDR3aa: CASSAPTLAGGNEQFF; CDR3nt: TGTGCCAGCAGTGCGCCCACGCTAGCGGGAGGCAATGAGCAGTTCTTC
j_gene: TRBJ1-1; v_gene: TRBV18; d_gene: TRBD1; abundance: few; CDR3aa: CASSPRDSNTEAFF; CDR3nt: TGTGCCAGCTCACCACGGGACAGCAACACTGAAGCTTTCTTT
j_gene: TRBJ2-7; v_gene: TRBV10-3; d_gene: NA; abundance: NA; CDR3aa: CAISEGWSYEQYF; CDR3nt: TGTGCCATCAGTGAGGGGTGGAGCTACGAGCAGTACTTC
j_gene: TRBJ2-1; v_gene: TRBV27; d_gene: NA; abundance: NA; CDR3aa: CASRQRSSRPSSYNEQFF; CDR3nt: TGTGCCAGCAGACAAAGGTCTAGTAGACCGTCTTCCTACAATGAGCAGTTCTTC
j_gene: TRBJ1-4; v_gene: TRBV19; d_gene: NA; abundance: NA; CDR3aa: CASSTGALAKLFF; CDR3nt: TGTGCCAGTAGTACGGGGGCGCTTGCAAAACTGTTTTTT
j_gene: TRBJ2-7; v_gene: TRBV7-8; d_gene: TRBD2; abundance: NA; CDR3aa: CASSVGLAGTSYEQYF; CDR3nt: TGTGCCAGCAGCGTAGGACTAGCGGGGACCTCCTACGAGCAGTACTTC
j_gene: TRBJ1-4; v_gene: TRBV5-4; d_gene: TRBD1; abundance: NA; CDR3aa: CASSPRQGNEKLFF; CDR3nt: TGTGCCAGCAGCCCGAGACAGGGGAACGAAAAACTGTTTTTT
j_gene: TRBJ2-3; v_gene: TRBV7-9; d_gene: NA; abundance: NA; CDR3aa: CASSFNPPTRSRRDTQYF; CDR3nt: TGTGCCAGCAGCTTTAACCCTCCGACGCGGTCCCGGAGAGATACGCAGTATTTT
j_gene: TRBJ2-7; v_gene: TRBV28; d_gene: NA; abundance: NA; CDR3aa: CASSRDAGYEQYF; CDR3nt: TGTGCCAGCAGCCGGGACGCAGGCTACGAGCAGTACTTC
j_gene: TRBJ2-7; v_gene: TRBV5-1; d_gene: NA; abundance: NA; CDR3aa: CASSLSTGAKEQYF; CDR3nt: TGCGCCAGCAGCCTATCGACGGGGGCTAAAGAGCAGTACTTC
j_gene: TRBJ2-5; v_gene: TRBV28; d_gene: NA; abundance: NA; CDR3aa: CASRSLARVLRETQYF; CDR3nt: TGTGCCAGCAGATCCCTGGCCAGGGTACTTCGGGAGACCCAGTACTTC
j_gene: TRBJ2-3; v_gene: TRBV15; d_gene: TRBD2; abundance: NA; CDR3aa: CATSRVAGGPDTQYF; CDR3nt: TGTGCCACCAGCAGAGTGGCGGGAGGGCCAGATACGCAGTATTTT
j_gene: TRBJ2-7; v_gene: TRBV29-1; d_gene: NA; abundance: NA; CDR3aa: CSVGGSYYEQYF; CDR3nt: TGCAGCGTTGGGGGATCCTACTACGAGCAGTACTTC
j_gene: TRBJ2-1; v_gene: TRBV6-5; d_gene: TRBD2; abundance: NA; CDR3aa: CASSYGGLAGEQFF; CDR3nt: TGTGCCAGCAGTTACGGGGGACTAGCGGGTGAGCAGTTCTTC
j_gene: TRBJ2-7; v_gene: TRBV28; d_gene: NA; abundance: NA; CDR3aa: CASSLLGRGPEIPTYEQYF; CDR3nt: TGTGCCAGCAGTTTATTGGGGAGGGGGCCCGAAATTCCTACCTACGAGCAGTACTTC
j_gene: TRBJ1-3; v_gene: TRBV11-2; d_gene: NA; abundance: NA; CDR3aa: CASSRIQGRNTIYF; CDR3nt: TGTGCCAGCAGCCGGATACAGGGCAGAAACACCATATATTTT
j_gene: TRBJ2-3; v_gene: TRBV7-6; d_gene: TRBD2; abundance: NA; CDR3aa: CASSISGLAGVRADTQYF; CDR3nt: TGTGCCAGCAGCATTTCCGGACTAGCGGGAGTAAGGGCAGATACGCAGTATTTT
j_gene: TRBJ2-7; v_gene: TRBV15; d_gene: TRBD1; abundance: NA; CDR3aa: CATSGTGEDEQYF; CDR3nt: TGTGCCACCAGCGGGACAGGGGAGGACGAGCAGTACTTC
j_gene: TRBJ2-2; v_gene: TRBV5-5; d_gene: TRBD1; abundance: few; CDR3aa: CASSLQQGYGTGELFF; CDR3nt: TGTGCCAGCAGCCTACAACAGGGGTACGGCACCGGGGAGCTGTTTTTT
j_gene: TRBJ2-1; v_gene: TRBV7-9; d_gene: NA; abundance: few; CDR3aa: CASILGARTNEQFF; CDR3nt: TGTGCCAGCATCCTGGGGGCTCGAACCAATGAGCAGTTCTTC
j_gene: TRBJ2-7; v_gene: TRBV2; d_gene: NA; abundance: NA; CDR3aa: CASSTGPGSYEQYF; CDR3nt: TGTGCCAGCAGTACCGGTCCGGGCTCCTACGAGCAGTACTTC
j_gene: TRBJ1-2; v_gene: TRBV5-1; d_gene: NA; abundance: NA; CDR3aa: CASSFNSYGGYTF; CDR3nt: TGCGCCAGCAGCTTTAACTCCTACGGCGGCTACACCTTC
j_gene: TRBJ2-4; v_gene: TRBV10-3; d_gene: NA; abundance: once; CDR3aa: CAISEPASGGKNIQYF; CDR3nt: TGTGCCATCAGTGAACCCGCGTCTGGAGGCAAAAACATTCAGTACTTC
j_gene: TRBJ1-1; v_gene: TRBV28; d_gene: NA; abundance: NA; CDR3aa: CASSSRGSGTEAFF; CDR3nt: TGTGCCAGCAGTTCCAGGGGTTCCGGCACTGAAGCTTTCTTT
j_gene: TRBJ2-6; v_gene: TRBV28; d_gene: NA; abundance: NA; CDR3aa: CASSSRTVQSYSGANVLTF; CDR3nt: TGTGCCAGCAGCTCCCGTACGGTCCAATCCTACTCTGGGGCCAACGTCCTGACTTTC
j_gene: TRBJ2-3; v_gene: TRBV6-5; d_gene: TRBD2; abundance: NA; CDR3aa: CASSYDAGGTTDTQYF; CDR3nt: TGTGCCAGCAGTTACGATGCGGGAGGAACAACAGATACGCAGTATTTT
j_gene: TRBJ2-5; v_gene: TRBV5-6; d_gene: TRBD1; abundance: NA; CDR3aa: CASSLWLGTGAETQYF; CDR3nt: TGTGCCAGCAGCTTGTGGTTGGGGACAGGGGCAGAGACCCAGTACTTC
j_gene: TRBJ1-1; v_gene: TRBV9; d_gene: TRBD1; abundance: once; CDR3aa: CASSGTGGLYTEAFF; CDR3nt: TGTGCCAGCAGCGGAACAGGGGGCCTTTACACTGAAGCTTTCTTT
j_gene: TRBJ1-4; v_gene: TRBV15; d_gene: NA; abundance: NA; CDR3aa: CATSRENKPNEKLFF; CDR3nt: TGTGCCACCAGCAGAGAAAACAAACCTAATGAAAAACTGTTTTTT
j_gene: TRBJ1-1; v_gene: TRBV27; d_gene: NA; abundance: NA; CDR3aa: CASSLGRGANPRAFF; CDR3nt: TGTGCCAGCAGTTTAGGGCGGGGGGCTAATCCGCGGGCTTTCTTT
j_gene: TRBJ2-7; v_gene: TRBV19; d_gene: NA; abundance: NA; CDR3aa: CASSIQRGEQYF; CDR3nt: TGTGCCAGTAGTATTCAGCGAGGGGAGCAGTACTTC
j_gene: TRBJ2-3; v_gene: TRBV5-5; d_gene: NA; abundance: NA; CDR3aa: CASSLGAAEDFTDTQYF; CDR3nt: TGTGCCAGCAGCTTGGGGGCGGCGGAGGATTTCACAGATACGCAGTATTTT
j_gene: TRBJ2-3; v_gene: TRBV6-1; d_gene: NA; abundance: once; CDR3aa: CAASRPGTDTQYF; CDR3nt: TGTGCCGCATCTCGTCCGGGCACAGATACGCAGTATTTT
j_gene: TRBJ2-1; v_gene: TRBV19; d_gene: TRBD2; abundance: NA; CDR3aa: CASSSLTSGPIYNEQFF; CDR3nt: TGTGCCAGTAGTTCTTTGACTAGCGGTCCTATCTACAATGAGCAGTTCTTC
j_gene: TRBJ2-1; v_gene: TRBV19; d_gene: TRBD2; abundance: NA; CDR3aa: CASSIGQTSGRGHEQFF; CDR3nt: TGTGCCAGTAGTATAGGTCAGACTAGCGGGAGGGGACATGAGCAGTTCTTC
j_gene: TRBJ1-6; v_gene: TRBV2; d_gene: NA; abundance: NA; CDR3aa: CASSSPLSNNNSPLHF; CDR3nt: TGTGCCAGCAGCTCCCCCCTGAGTAACAATAATTCACCCCTCCACTTT
j_gene: TRBJ2-7; v_gene: TRBV6-1; d_gene: NA; abundance: NA; CDR3aa: CASSESAYEQYF; CDR3nt: TGTGCCAGCAGTGAGTCTGCTTACGAGCAGTACTTC
j_gene: TRBJ1-2; v_gene: TRBV5-6; d_gene: NA; abundance: NA; CDR3aa: CASSSRATGIYGYTF; CDR3nt: TGTGCCAGCAGCTCGAGGGCAACAGGGATCTATGGCTACACCTTC
j_gene: TRBJ2-1; v_gene: TRBV27; d_gene: TRBD2; abundance: NA; CDR3aa: CASSPRLLAGVNEQFF; CDR3nt: TGTGCCAGCAGCCCTCGCTTACTAGCGGGGGTCAATGAGCAGTTCTTC
j_gene: TRBJ2-7; v_gene: TRBV7-3; d_gene: TRBD2; abundance: NA; CDR3aa: CASSPGLAGSYEQYF; CDR3nt: TGTGCCAGCAGCCCAGGACTAGCGGGATCCTACGAGCAGTACTTC
j_gene: TRBJ2-2; v_gene: TRBV10-3; d_gene: TRBD2; abundance: NA; CDR3aa: CAISGPSGSTGELFF; CDR3nt: TGTGCCATCAGTGGCCCTAGCGGGAGTACCGGGGAGCTGTTTTTT
j_gene: TRBJ1-3; v_gene: TRBV6-7; d_gene: NA; abundance: NA; CDR3aa: CASSYGQKVRNTIYF; CDR3nt: TGTGCCAGCAGTTATGGACAGAAGGTCCGGAACACCATATATTTT
j_gene: TRBJ2-3; v_gene: TRBV7-3; d_gene: NA; abundance: NA; CDR3aa: CASSLGEATDTQYF; CDR3nt: TGTGCCAGCAGCTTAGGGGAAGCCACAGATACGCAGTATTTT
j_gene: TRBJ1-4; v_gene: TRBV7-9; d_gene: TRBD1; abundance: NA; CDR3aa: CASSPGTANEKLFF; CDR3nt: TGTGCCAGCAGCCCCGGGACAGCTAACGAAAAACTGTTTTTT
j_gene: TRBJ2-3; v_gene: TRBV28; d_gene: NA; abundance: once; CDR3aa: CAGSEGRMDTQYF; CDR3nt: TGTGCCGGAAGCGAGGGGCGGATGGATACGCAGTATTTT
j_gene: TRBJ2-5; v_gene: TRBV10-3; d_gene: NA; abundance: NA; CDR3aa: CAISESKAAQETQYF; CDR3nt: TGTGCCATCAGTGAGTCCAAAGCGGCCCAAGAGACCCAGTACTTC
j_gene: TRBJ2-5; v_gene: TRBV5-4; d_gene: NA; abundance: NA; CDR3aa: CASSLGGSQETQYF; CDR3nt: TGTGCCAGCAGCTTAGGTGGCAGCCAAGAGACCCAGTACTTC
j_gene: TRBJ2-7; v_gene: TRBV9; d_gene: NA; abundance: NA; CDR3aa: CASSKRSFPGEQYF; CDR3nt: TGTGCCAGCAGCAAGAGGAGTTTTCCCGGCGAGCAGTACTTC
j_gene: TRBJ1-1; v_gene: TRBV7-8; d_gene: TRBD1; abundance: NA; CDR3aa: CASSSTGSMNTEAFF; CDR3nt: TGTGCCAGCAGCTCGACAGGGTCTATGAACACTGAAGCTTTCTTT
j_gene: TRBJ2-4; v_gene: TRBV9; d_gene: TRBD1; abundance: NA; CDR3aa: CASSVGSPGQGKNIQYF; CDR3nt: TGTGCCAGCAGCGTGGGAAGTCCTGGACAGGGAAAAAACATTCAGTACTTC
j_gene: TRBJ2-1; v_gene: TRBV5-5; d_gene: NA; abundance: NA; CDR3aa: CASSPGTYIAQFF; CDR3nt: TGTGCCAGCAGCCCCGGGACTTACATCGCGCAGTTCTTC
j_gene: TRBJ2-5; v_gene: TRBV29-1; d_gene: NA; abundance: NA; CDR3aa: CSVPLGGGRETQYF; CDR3nt: TGCAGCGTCCCACTGGGTGGGGGGCGAGAGACCCAGTACTTC